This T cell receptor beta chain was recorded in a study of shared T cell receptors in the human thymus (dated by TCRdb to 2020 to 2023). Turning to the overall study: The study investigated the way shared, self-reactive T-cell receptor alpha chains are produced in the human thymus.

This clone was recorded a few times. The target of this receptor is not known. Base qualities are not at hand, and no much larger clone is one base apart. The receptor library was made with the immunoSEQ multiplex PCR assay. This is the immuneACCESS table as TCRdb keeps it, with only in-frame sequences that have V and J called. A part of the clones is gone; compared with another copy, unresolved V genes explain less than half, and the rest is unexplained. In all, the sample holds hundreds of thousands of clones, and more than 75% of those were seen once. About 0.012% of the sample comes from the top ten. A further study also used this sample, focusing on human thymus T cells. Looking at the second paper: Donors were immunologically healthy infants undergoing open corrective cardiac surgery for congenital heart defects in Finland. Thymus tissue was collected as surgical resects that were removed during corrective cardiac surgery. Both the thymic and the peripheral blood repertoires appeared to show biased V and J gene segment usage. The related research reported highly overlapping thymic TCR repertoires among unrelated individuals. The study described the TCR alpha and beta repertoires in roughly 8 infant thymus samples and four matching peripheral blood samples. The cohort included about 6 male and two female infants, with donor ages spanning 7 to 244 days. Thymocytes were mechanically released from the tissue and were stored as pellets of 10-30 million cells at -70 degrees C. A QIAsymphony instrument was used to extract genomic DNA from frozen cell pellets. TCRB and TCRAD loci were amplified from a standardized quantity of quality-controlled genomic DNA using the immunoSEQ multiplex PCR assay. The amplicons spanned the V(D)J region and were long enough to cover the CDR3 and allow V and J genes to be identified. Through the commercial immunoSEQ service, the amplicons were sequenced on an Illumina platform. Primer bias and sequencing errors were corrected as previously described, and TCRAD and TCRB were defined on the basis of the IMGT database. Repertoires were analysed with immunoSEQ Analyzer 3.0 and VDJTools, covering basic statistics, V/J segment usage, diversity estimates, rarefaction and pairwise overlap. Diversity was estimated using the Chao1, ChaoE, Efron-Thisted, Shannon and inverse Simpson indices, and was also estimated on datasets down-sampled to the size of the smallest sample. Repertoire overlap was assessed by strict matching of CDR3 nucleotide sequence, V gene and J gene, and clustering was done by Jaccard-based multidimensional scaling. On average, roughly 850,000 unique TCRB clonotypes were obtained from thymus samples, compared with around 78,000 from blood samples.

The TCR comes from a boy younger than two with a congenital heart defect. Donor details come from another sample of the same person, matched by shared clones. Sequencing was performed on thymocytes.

CDR3 reads: CATTASAGEETQYF. The nucleotide sequence is TGTGCCACTACGGCGTCGGCAGGGGAAGAGACCCAGTACTTC. The rearranged segments are TRBV6-5 and TRBJ2-5; the D gene is possibly TRBD1, with 6 bases matching. Taken from cysteine to phenylalanine, the CDR3 has 14 residues. The kept DNA is CDR3 alone, 42 bases in frame from the first base. Per the germline V gene, MNHEY is the CDR1 and SVGAGI is the CDR2. Deletion took 10 bases off V and 3 bases off J, with a span of 18 bases between the germline ends.